A selection of T cell receptor beta chains follows, all from one sample in a study of early T cells in non-severe SARS-CoV-2 infection. TCRdb re-called the 5' RACE reads with MiXCR, one entry per CDR3 protein. The sample holds tens of thousands of distinct CDR3 sequences, more than 12% seen once. Sequencing used whole blood, obtained at baseline. The source of these receptors is an adult who was a healthcare worker with PCR-confirmed SARS-CoV-2 infection or an uninfected control (not recorded which). CDR3s include the opening cysteine and the closing phenylalanine or tryptophan. The order of the fields is V gene, CDR3 length, D gene, J gene, clone size, CDR3 protein, CDR3 DNA. D genes are given only for firm matches. Only part of the rows carry a size: once, few, many, or a class if the clone is expanded.

>TRBV28|15|TRBD2|TRBJ2-7|many
CASSQTSGGSYEQYF
TGTGCCAGCAGTCAGACTAGCGGGGGCTCCTACGAGCAGTACTTC
>TRBV6-4|13|NA|TRBJ2-1|many
CASSASSYNEQFF
TGTGCCAGCAGTGCGAGCTCCTACAATGAGCAGTTCTTC
>TRBV30|12|NA|TRBJ1-3|NA
CAWDTGSDTIYF
TGTGCCTGGGATACAGGGTCGGACACCATATATTTT
>TRBV10-1|23|TRBD2|TRBJ2-3|NA
CASSEWGQLRLAGRIKSTDTQYF
TGCGCCAGCAGTGAGTGGGGACAGCTTCGACTAGCGGGAAGAATAAAGAGCACAGATACGCAGTATTTT
>TRBV12-3/TRBV12-4|14|NA|TRBJ2-1|few
CASSLSLNSNEQFF
TGTGCCAGCAGTTTATCACTGAACAGCAATGAGCAGTTCTTC
>TRBV5-6|13|NA|TRBJ2-7|once
CASSLGRGNEQYF
TGTGCCAGCAGCTTGGGAAGGGGAAACGAGCAGTACTTC
>TRBV18|13|NA|TRBJ2-5|NA
CASSPQGRETQYF
TGTGCCAGCTCACCCCAGGGACGAGAGACCCAGTACTTC
>TRBV7-3|15|NA|TRBJ2-2|NA
CASSSTGNPTGELFF
TGTGCCAGCAGCTCTACAGGGAACCCCACCGGGGAGCTGTTTTTT
>TRBV7-3|14|TRBD2|TRBJ2-1|NA
CASTSGSSVNEQFF
TGTGCCAGCACGAGCGGGAGCTCAGTAAATGAGCAGTTCTTC
>TRBV28|16|NA|TRBJ2-2|many
CASSSPWGAATGELFF
TGTGCCAGCAGTTCCCCTTGGGGAGCGGCCACCGGGGAGCTGTTTTTT
>TRBV7-9|14|TRBD2|TRBJ2-7|many
CASSSTSGSGEQYF
TGTGCCAGCAGCTCAACTAGCGGGAGTGGCGAGCAGTACTTC
>TRBV6-1|16|NA|TRBJ2-2|NA
CASSAPHRERTGELFF
TGTGCCAGCAGTGCTCCGCACAGGGAACGCACCGGGGAGCTGTTTTTT
>TRBV12-3/TRBV12-4|14|NA|TRBJ1-1|NA
CASRGTGGNTEAFF
TGTGCCAGCAGGGGGACCGGAGGGAACACTGAAGCTTTCTTT
>TRBV6-5|13|NA|TRBJ1-2|once
CASSSPRDYSYTF
TGTGCCAGCAGTTCCCCCCGGGATTATAGCTACACCTTC
>TRBV27|17|TRBD2|TRBJ2-2|NA
CASSLLGRAGGTGELFF
TGTGCCAGCAGTTTATTAGGACGGGCGGGAGGCACCGGGGAGCTGTTTTTT
>TRBV5-6|17|TRBD1|TRBJ2-7|NA
CASSPTGQGLRTYEQYF
TGTGCCAGCAGCCCTACGGGACAGGGGCTCCGAACCTACGAGCAGTACTTC
>TRBV9|14|TRBD1|TRBJ1-2|medium-sized
CASSPGQLGDGYTF
TGTGCCAGCAGCCCGGGACAGTTGGGCGATGGCTACACCTTC
>TRBV7-9|15|TRBD1|TRBJ2-3|many
CASSHGQAATDTQYF
TGTGCCAGCAGCCATGGACAGGCAGCCACAGATACGCAGTATTTT
>TRBV20-1|13|NA|TRBJ2-7|NA
CSAHTLVSYEQYF
TGCAGTGCCCACACTTTGGTGTCCTACGAGCAGTACTTC
>TRBV6-1|13|NA|TRBJ1-2|NA
CAISLNRVGGYTF
TGTGCCATCTCCCTCAACAGGGTTGGTGGCTACACCTTC
>TRBV6-5|16|NA|TRBJ1-3|NA
CASSLTTGSSGNTIYF
TGTGCCAGCAGCTTAACTACTGGTAGCTCTGGAAACACCATATATTTT
>TRBV4-1|15|TRBD1|TRBJ1-1|NA
CASSLGGQGATEAFF
TGCGCCAGCAGTCTCGGGGGACAGGGGGCCACTGAAGCTTTCTTT
>TRBV7-3|15|NA|TRBJ2-3|NA
CASSLFVNEGDTQYF
TGTGCCAGCAGCTTATTTGTTAATGAAGGGGATACGCAGTATTTT
>TRBV12-3/TRBV12-4|18|TRBD1|TRBJ2-3|NA
CASSGQGTGYPSTDTQYF
TGTGCCAGCAGTGGACAGGGGACGGGATATCCTAGCACAGATACGCAGTATTTT
>TRBV9|14|NA|TRBJ1-2|few
CASSGETSNYGYTF
TGTGCCAGCAGCGGGGAGACGTCTAACTATGGCTACACCTTC
>TRBV3-1|15|NA|TRBJ1-6|few
CASSQAYGHNSPLHF
TGTGCCAGCAGCCAAGCGTACGGACATAATTCACCCCTCCACTTT
>TRBV20-1|14|NA|TRBJ2-7|many
CSASIRRGAYEQYF
TGCAGTGCTAGTATTCGGCGAGGGGCCTACGAGCAGTACTTC
>TRBV4-1|15|TRBD1|TRBJ2-1|few
CTSSGQGRGNNEQFF
TGCACCAGCAGCGGACAGGGGAGGGGAAACAATGAGCAGTTCTTC
>TRBV11-1|13|NA|TRBJ1-2|once
CASSLREEDGYTF
TGTGCCAGCAGCCTTCGCGAGGAGGATGGCTACACCTTC
>TRBV19|14|NA|TRBJ2-3|many
CASSIRQGTDTQYF
TGTGCCAGTAGTATTAGGCAGGGAACAGATACGCAGTATTTT
>TRBV29-1|11|NA|TRBJ2-7|few
CSAGSSYEQYF
TGCAGCGCGGGCAGTAGTTACGAGCAGTACTTC
>TRBV20-1|16|TRBD2|TRBJ2-7|many
CSARDWGIAGEYEQYF
TGCAGTGCTAGAGATTGGGGTATAGCGGGAGAGTACGAGCAGTACTTC
>TRBV29-1|14|NA|TRBJ2-1|many
CSVEDPDGYNEQFF
TGCAGCGTTGAGGACCCCGACGGCTACAATGAGCAGTTCTTC
>TRBV2|17|NA|TRBJ1-5|few
CASSEATNTAADQPQHF
TGTGCCAGCAGTGAAGCGACTAATACAGCGGCGGATCAGCCCCAGCATTTT
>TRBV29-1|12|NA|TRBJ2-3|many
CSVVSSGDTQYF
TGCAGCGTTGTTAGTTCAGGAGATACGCAGTATTTT
>TRBV27|15|NA|TRBJ1-3|NA
CASKAGLSSGNTIYF
TGTGCCAGCAAGGCCGGGCTCAGCTCTGGAAACACCATATATTTT
>TRBV9|17|NA|TRBJ2-7|few
CASSPSPSAPSSYEQYF
TGTGCCAGCAGCCCCTCCCCTTCAGCTCCGAGCTCCTACGAGCAGTACTTC
>TRBV20-1|16|TRBD2|TRBJ2-5|NA
CSARHPSGRPQETQYF
TGCAGTGCTAGACACCCTAGCGGGAGGCCACAAGAGACCCAGTACTTC
>TRBV7-2|15|NA|TRBJ2-3|NA
CASSPLTSLTDTQYF
TGTGCCAGCAGCCCTCTTACTTCCCTCACAGATACGCAGTATTTT
>TRBV18|14|NA|TRBJ2-1|NA
CASSPQRGHNEQFF
TGTGCCAGCTCACCCCAGAGGGGCCACAATGAGCAGTTCTTC
>TRBV20-1|16|TRBD1|TRBJ1-1|many
CSAQNDGQGSGTEAFF
TGCAGTGCACAAAACGATGGACAGGGGTCAGGAACTGAAGCTTTCTTT
>TRBV12-3/TRBV12-4|16|NA|TRBJ2-2|NA
CASSPGRLSNTGELFF
TGTGCCAGCAGTCCCGGGCGACTCTCAAACACCGGGGAGCTGTTTTTT
>TRBV7-6|14|TRBD2|TRBJ2-7|few
CASSLRLAGHEQYF
TGTGCCAGCAGCTTAAGGCTAGCGGGCCACGAGCAGTACTTC
>TRBV7-4|15|NA|TRBJ1-5|NA
CASSLWVVGDQPQHF
TGTGCCAGCAGCTTATGGGTCGTAGGGGATCAGCCCCAGCATTTT
>TRBV7-3|15|NA|TRBJ2-5|NA
CASSLRGTGQETQYF
TGTGCCAGCAGCTTGCGGGGAACAGGCCAAGAGACCCAGTACTTC
>TRBV7-7|14|TRBD2|TRBJ2-5|NA
CASSPRTSGRIQYF
TGTGCCAGCAGCCCCCGGACTAGCGGGCGTATTCAGTACTTC
>TRBV19|14|TRBD1|TRBJ2-3|NA
CATRQGWSTDTQYF
TGTGCCACCAGACAGGGTTGGAGCACAGATACGCAGTATTTT
>TRBV4-1|19|NA|TRBJ2-6|NA
CASSHSLDTTSAGANVLTF
TGCGCCAGCAGCCACTCCCTGGATACTACGTCTGCCGGGGCCAACGTCCTGACTTTC
>TRBV20-1|14|NA|TRBJ2-7|few
CSASGSGGSYEQYF
TGCAGTGCTAGTGGCTCTGGCGGGTCCTACGAGCAGTACTTC
>TRBV29-1|16|TRBD1|TRBJ2-7|many
CSVEALGTGGYYEQYF
TGCAGCGTTGAAGCCCTCGGGACAGGGGGATACTACGAGCAGTACTTC
>TRBV24-1|13|NA|TRBJ2-1|NA
CATSDLQGGEQFF
TGTGCCACCAGTGATTTGCAGGGGGGCGAGCAGTTCTTC
>TRBV28|14|TRBD2|TRBJ2-7|many
CASSHTSGIYEQYF
TGTGCCAGCAGCCACACTAGCGGGATCTACGAGCAGTACTTC
>TRBV18|13|NA|TRBJ2-5|NA
CASSPPAQETQYF
TGTGCCAGCTCACCACCTGCCCAAGAGACCCAGTACTTC
>TRBV12-3/TRBV12-4|15|NA|TRBJ2-6|few
CASSLKGSGANVLTF
TGTGCCAGCAGTTTAAAGGGTTCTGGGGCCAACGTCCTGACTTTC
>TRBV6-2/TRBV6-3|14|NA|TRBJ2-2|few
CASSTTWVTGELFF
TGTGCCAGCAGTACCACCTGGGTGACCGGGGAGCTGTTTTTT